The sequence of this T cell receptor (beta chain) was determined in a study of brain T cells in children with intractable seizures. This CDR3 spans 18 amino acids. With V trimmed by 7 bases and J by 3 bases, 17 bases remained unmatched. The germline CDR1 and CDR2 sequences are LNHDA and SQIVND (reference sequence). Produced via immunoSEQ multiplex PCR; TCRdb's table is partial and in-frame only. Found here are over 95,000 clones, around 94% of them singletons; the top ten hold 3.8%. The source material was peripheral blood, sampled at surgery. The origin of this receptor is a boy under two years old with hemimegalencephaly and intractable seizures. The chain employs TRBV19 and TRBJ2-7, with TRBD2 matching over 11 bases. CDR3 nucleotide sequence: TGTGCCAGTATCCCAGAGGCTAGCGGGAGGCCTCCCCACTACGAGCAGTACTTC. Its translation: CASIPEASGRPPHYEQYF. Using reference TRBV19 and TRBJ2-7 for the parts outside the CDR3, the full variable domain is DGGITQSPKYLFRKEGQNVTLSCEQNLNHDAMYWYRQDPGQGLRLIYYSQIVNDFQKGDIAEGYSVSREKKESFPLTVTSAQKNPTAFYLCASIPEASGRPPHYEQYFGPGTRLTVT.